The 10 T cell receptor beta chains given below trace back to one sample, sequenced in a study of regulatory T cells in long-lasting Graves disease. The time point was: persistent/refractory GD, antithyroid drugs over 5 years with positive TRAb. The TCR library was made from RNA extracted from PBMCs. Building of the TCR beta libraries involved iRepertoire HTBI primers and Arm-PCR of CDR3 regions. TCRdb fed the multiplex PCR reads into MiXCR, producing one record per CDR3 protein. The sample yields around 450,000 distinct CDR3 sequences, around a fifth seen once. The specimen comprised peripheral blood mononuclear cells (PBMCs), sampled when the disease was refractory, from a patient treated with antithyroid drugs. The receptors were sampled from a female donor with Graves disease.

This clonotype showed up many times. The rearrangement links TRBV6-5 to TRBJ1-2, with D uncertain. The CDR3 is 14 amino acids. CDR1 and CDR2 (germline): MNHEY, SVGAGI. V shed 2 bases and J shed 5 bases, with 12 bases lying between them. The CDR3 bases are TGTGCCAGCAGTTACGCAGGACCCGGTTATGGCTACACCTTC. This encodes CASSYAGPGYGYTF.

This clonotype was recorded at least ten times. This sequence joins TRBV7-2 and TRBJ1-4; D is perhaps TRBD1 (6 bases). CDR1 is SGHTA, CDR2 FQGNSA, per germline. This CDR3 comprises 15 residues. V lost 1 base, J lost 5 bases, and 11 bases lay in between. CDR3 protein: CASSLDPGENEKLFF. The CDR3 DNA follows: TGTGCCAGCAGCTTAGACCCAGGGGAGAATGAAAAACTGTTTTTT.

V and J are TRBV5-1 and TRBJ1-1; 7 bases are shared with TRBD1. The CDR3 sequence is 13 residues long. From germline, CDR1 is SGHRS and CDR2 YFSETQ. Unmatched junction bases numbered 4, after V lost 4 bases and J lost 4 bases. CDR3 bases: TGCGCCAGCAGCGGGGGACAGAGCACTGAAGCTTTCTTT. It is translated as CASSGGQSTEAFF.

This clonotype was observed at least ten times. The chain recombines TRBV11-3 with TRBJ1-4; no clear D. The CDR3 extends over 15 amino acids. Germline assignment: CDR1 SGHNT and CDR2 YENEEA. Trimming cost V 5 bases and J 0 bases, with 10 bases left between them. The CDR3 DNA follows: TGTGCCAGCAGCGCTGACGGAGCAACTAATGAAAAACTGTTTTTT. This codes for CASSADGATNEKLFF.

The chain joins TRBV5-1 to TRBJ2-3; tentatively, D is TRBD2 (5 bases). Looked up from germline, CDR1 is SGHRS and CDR2 is YFSETQ. The CDR3 runs 15 residues. Trimming pared 4 bases from V and 8 bases from J, leaving 20 bases between. Written as DNA, the CDR3 is TGCGCCAGCAGCCCCGGGGATCCTGGAGAGACTACGCAGTATTTT. This gives the protein CASSPGDPGETTQYF.

This clonotype appeared many times. The gene calls are TRBV11-3 and TRBJ2-2; TRBD2 matches 7 bases. V lost 1 base, J lost 0 bases, and 2 bases stayed unmatched. CDR3 size: 16 residues. Germline V gives CDR1 SGHNT, CDR2 YENEEA. The CDR3 is CASSLGGTTNTGELFF. The DNA of the CDR3 is TGTGCCAGCAGCTTAGGGGGGACTACGAACACCGGGGAGCTGTTTTTT.

This clonotype was counted ten times or more. The V and J genes are TRBV29-1 and TRBJ2-7, with 10 bases aligning to TRBD2. The CDR3 is 15 amino acids. The V gene's germline CDR1 is SQVTM and CDR2 ANQGSEA. Trimming cost V 2 bases and J 6 bases; bases outside gene matches: 10. This CDR3 is CSVELAGVGDREQYF. CDR3 coding DNA: TGCAGCGTTGAACTAGCGGGAGTGGGGGATCGCGAGCAGTACTTC.

A note on this clonotype: A much larger clone sits a single nucleotide away, making a read error possible. The chain links TRBV11-2 to TRBJ2-5; TRBD1 is a possible D gene (6 bases). Germline CDR1 SGHAT, CDR2 FQNNGV. CDR3 length: 15 amino acids. CDR3 nucleotides: TGTGCCAACAGCTTAGACACAGGGTCCCAAGAGACCCAGTACTTC. Protein: CANSLDTGSQETQYF.

This clonotype came up many times. The rearrangement links TRBV3-1 to TRBJ1-1, with D unresolved. Germline CDR1 LGHDT, CDR2 YNNKEL (reference sequence). This CDR3 region has 12 residues. The ends were cut back, 1 base at V and 7 bases at J, with 7 bases in the middle. As DNA, the CDR3 is TGTGCCAGCAGCCAAGGGGTGGGTGAAGCTTTCTTT. Protein sequence: CASSQGVGEAFF.

This clonotype was detected a few times. A read error may account for a junction end that differs from germline. This chain uses TRBV12-3 or TRBV12-4 with TRBJ1-1; D not certain. The CDR3 totals 14 residues. CDR3 nucleotide sequence: TGTGCCAGCACCCCGGTGGCTGTGAACACTGGAGCTTTCTTT. Encoded protein: CASTPVAVNTGAFF.